Each of the 28 T cell receptor beta chains below was sequenced from the same sample in a study of T cells in Graves' hyperthyroidism and ophthalmopathy. TCR beta CDR3 regions were amplified from RNA transcripts. The HTBI primer set served for first-round RT-PCR of the TCR CDR3. A single record per CDR3 protein comes from TCRdb applying MiXCR to the multiplex PCR reads. Among fewer than 750,000 distinct CDR3 sequences listed, roughly 15% were seen once. Sequencing used blood. The receptors come from a woman between 50 and 59 years old with Graves' ophthalmopathy.

This clonotype has just a few counts. The chain is built from TRBV20-1 and TRBJ2-7; 8 positions agree with TRBD2. V trimming: 0 bases; J trimming: 5 bases; junction bases outside the gene matches: 9. The CDR3 spans 15 residues. From germline, CDR1 is DFQATT and CDR2 SNEGSKA (reference sequence). The CDR3 region has the DNA TGCAGTGCTAGAGATCGACGGGAGGGCCTCCACGAGCAGTACTTC. Encoded protein: CSARDRREGLHEQYF.

On this clonotype: Sequence at one end of the junction differs from germline and may be a read error. The chain has TRBV11-3 and TRBJ2-7; D may match TRBD1 or TRBD2 (6 bases each). This CDR3 has 15 residues. The germline gives CDR1 SGHNT, CDR2 YENEEA. The CDR3 DNA follows: TGCGCCAGCAGCCAAGCCGGGGGCTGGGGCTACGAGCAGTACTTC. Its protein is CASSQAGGWGYEQYF. The whole variable domain, remainder taken from reference TRBV11-3 and TRBJ2-7, is EAGVVQSPRYKIIEKKQPVAFWCNPISGHNTLYWYLQNLGQGPELLIRYENEEAVDDSQLPKDRFSAERLKGVDSTLKIQPAELGDSAVYLCASSQAGGWGYEQYFGPGTRLTVT.

The sample holds many counts of this clonotype. This chain joins TRBV12-3 or TRBV12-4 and TRBJ2-1; TRBD1 might be the D (6 bases). V was clipped by 8 bases and J by 2 bases, with 16 bases between them. The length of the CDR3 is 15 residues. CDR3 residues: CASLARGLTYNEQFF. The CDR3, as DNA: TGTGCCAGCCTCGCCAGGGGCCTTACCTACAATGAGCAGTTCTTC.

The sample holds many counts of this clonotype. This sequence joins TRBV28 and TRBJ2-2, with no clear D. The germline V and J ends were trimmed by 3 bases and 2 bases, with 10 bases remaining between them. The germline CDR1 and CDR2 sequences are MDHEN and SYDVKM. The CDR3 has 15 residues. The CDR3 loop reads CASSFLDFNTGELFF. CDR3 sequence (DNA): TGTGCCAGCAGTTTCCTTGACTTCAACACCGGGGAGCTGTTTTTT.

This clonotype was observed a handful of times. V is TRBV12-5 and J is TRBJ2-3; no clear D. The V end lost 1 base, the J end lost 4 bases, and 18 bases lay between the germline ends. The CDR3 is 17 residues long. Germline V gene sequence: CDR1 LGHNT, CDR2 FRNRAP. CDR3 in DNA: TGTGCTAGTGGTTTGGGCCCGAGTTGGGGTAGCTCAGATACGCAGTATTTT. It specifies CASGLGPSWGSSDTQYF.

This chain connects TRBV10-3 to TRBJ2-2; D gene unclear. CDR1 and CDR2 (germline): ENHRY, SYGVKD. There are 16 residues in the CDR3. V lost 0 bases and J 4 bases, leaving 12 bases between the germline ends. The CDR3, as DNA: TGTGCCATCAGTGAGTCTGTTGGGTCTAGCACCGGGGAGCTGTTTTTT. Its translation: CAISESVGSSTGELFF.

In this sample, this clonotype turned up many times. The chain uses TRBV20-1 and TRBJ2-7; D is unclear. V lost 3 bases and J 4 bases, leaving 13 bases between the germline ends. Looked up from germline, CDR1 is DFQATT and CDR2 is SNEGSKA (reference sequence). The CDR3 runs 13 residues. CDR3 region: CSASSDFLYEQYF. For the CDR3, the DNA is TGCAGTGCTAGTAGTGATTTTCTTTACGAGCAGTACTTC.

To note about this clonotype: A much larger clone differs from this one at a single base, so this may be a read error. The V and J genes are TRBV27 and TRBJ2-7, with 12 bases identical to TRBD2. The germline CDR1 and CDR2 sequences are MNHEY and SMNVEV (reference sequence). Trimming removed 3 bases from V and 3 bases from J; junction bases left unmatched: 9. The CDR3 runs to 17 residues. The CDR3 here is CASSFLRTSGDRYEQYF. The CDR3 DNA reads TGTGCCAGCAGTTTCCTTCGGACTAGCGGGGACCGCTACGAGCAGTACTTC.

J is TRBJ2-1 and V is TRBV20-1; possible D gene TRBD2, 5 bases. CDR1 DFQATT and CDR2 SNEGSKA come from the germline V gene (reference sequence). V lost 0 bases and J lost 9, with 9 bases in between. The CDR3 runs 12 residues. In DNA form, the CDR3 reads TGCAGTGCTAGAGAATCGGGGTTTGAGCAGTTCTTC. Amino acid sequence: CSARESGFEQFF.

As concerns this clonotype: A much larger clone sits a single nucleotide away, making a read error possible. J is TRBJ2-7 and V is TRBV6-2 or TRBV6-3; D is ambiguous. The CDR3 has 14 amino acids. Germline-derived CDR1 and CDR2 are MNHEY and SVGEGT. The CDR3 bases are TGTGCCAGCAGTTACATTGGTCTTAACTACGAGCAGTGCTTC. It encodes CASSYIGLNYEQCF.

At least ten counts were recorded for this clonotype. This chain connects TRBV28 to TRBJ2-1; TRBD2 matches at 13 bases. V shed 6 bases and J 12 bases; nucleotides not matched to a gene: 8. Germline CDR1 and CDR2: MDHEN and SYDVKM. This CDR3 has 14 residues. Here the CDR3 reads CASSKGLAGPGQFF. In nucleotides, the CDR3 is TGTGCCAGCAGCAAGGGACTAGCGGGACCTGGGCAGTTCTTC.

This clonotype was detected many times. This CDR3 reads CASSLAGQGGSPLHF. Here the CDR3 DNA reads TGTGCCAGCAGCTTAGCGGGACAGGGAGGTTCACCCCTCCACTTT. The chain uses TRBV7-2 and TRBJ1-6; 9 bases are a match to TRBD1. The CDR3 totals 15 residues. Germline V lookup: CDR1 SGHTA, CDR2 FQGNSA. V dropped 0 bases and J dropped 9; count of bases not matched to a gene: 3.

The table lists this clonotype with a few counts. The chain's CDR3 is CASSAGIGQPQHF. The CDR3 bases are TGTGCCAGCAGCGCCGGGATCGGACAGCCCCAGCATTTT. The chain joins TRBV9 to TRBJ1-5; unclear D gene. Trimming shortened V by 3 bases and J by 7 bases, and 11 bases separated the two germline ends. This CDR3 contains 13 residues. Germline V gives CDR1 SGDLS, CDR2 YYNGEE.

The sample holds a few counts of this clonotype. The chain's CDR3 is CATSDPRTNTDTQYF. The CDR3 region has the DNA TGTGCCACCAGTGATCCTCGGACTAACACAGATACGCAGTATTTT. The chain uses TRBV24-1 and TRBJ2-3; a weak D match, TRBD2 (6 bases). V shed 3 bases and J shed 2 bases, with 11 bases lying between them. Germline V gene data show CDR1 as KGHDR and CDR2 as SFDVKD. The CDR3 has 15 residues.

This clonotype was seen many times. This sequence joins TRBV28 and TRBJ2-5, with 8 nucleotides matching TRBD1. Germline values: CDR1 MDHEN, CDR2 SYDVKM. The CDR3 contains 16 residues. Trimming cost V 4 bases and J 3 bases; bases outside gene matches: 10. The CDR3 region has the DNA TGTGCCAGCAGTTCGGACAGGGAATTGTATGAAGAGACCCAGTACTTC. Translated: CASSSDRELYEETQYF.

This clonotype showed up many times. The V and J genes are TRBV28 and TRBJ2-1; 7 nucleotides align to TRBD2. V lost 6 bases to trimming and J lost 0 bases; unmatched junction nucleotides: 11. Germline assignment: CDR1 MDHEN and CDR2 SYDVKM. This CDR3 region has 17 residues. The CDR3 region has the DNA TGTGCCAGCAGCCCGACGACTAGCACAAACTCCTACAATGAGCAGTTCTTC. Amino acids: CASSPTTSTNSYNEQFF.

This clonotype was detected ten times or more. The chain joins TRBV16 to TRBJ2-1; TRBD2 matches at 9 bases. The CDR3 spans 16 residues. Germline V CDR1 and CDR2: KGHSY, FQNENV. Trimming at V came to 1 base and at J to 8 bases, leaving 9 bases not matched to a gene. This CDR3 is CASSQLGGLATYEQFF. CDR3 in DNA: TGTGCCAGCAGCCAATTGGGGGGACTAGCTACCTATGAGCAGTTCTTC.

The genes are TRBV7-9 and TRBJ2-3; 8 nucleotides align to TRBD2. After removal of 6 bases from V and 3 bases from J, the junction contained 17 bases not matched to a gene. The CDR3 consists of 18 residues. Germline V lookup: CDR1 SEHNR, CDR2 FQNEAQ (reference sequence). The CDR3 DNA reads as TGTGCCAGCAGGCCGACCTCCGGGACTAGGAGGGGTACAGATACGCAGTATTTT. Its translation: CASRPTSGTRRGTDTQYF.

This clonotype was found many times. V is TRBV2 and J is TRBJ2-7, with D perhaps given as TRBD1 or TRBD2 (7 bases each). This CDR3 spans 16 amino acids. Trimming took off 2 bases at V and 5 bases at J, with 19 bases between the two ends. Germline V gives CDR1 SNHLY, CDR2 FYNNEI. Written as DNA, the CDR3 is TGTGCCAGCAGTGAATTTGGGGGGGGACAGCCGCACGAGCAGTACTTC. It is translated as CASSEFGGGQPHEQYF.

Many counts were recorded for this clonotype. This chain uses TRBV28 with TRBJ1-1; no reliable D call. The ends were cut back, 6 bases at V and 1 base at J, with 12 bases in the middle. CDR1 is MDHEN and CDR2 is SYDVKM in the germline V gene. The CDR3 sequence is 14 residues long. CDR3 residues: CASSRNLGNTEAFF. The DNA for the CDR3 is TGTGCCAGCAGCCGCAACCTAGGGAACACTGAAGCTTTCTTT.

This clonotype was detected many times. The rearrangement uses TRBV28 and TRBJ1-1, with a weak D call TRBD1 (5 bases). This CDR3 region has 15 residues. Germline assignment: CDR1 MDHEN and CDR2 SYDVKM. Trimming cost V 4 bases and J 0 bases, with 12 bases left between them. CDR3 DNA sequence: TGTGCCAGCAGTTCTCCCCAGGGCATGAACACTGAAGCTTTCTTT. Translating it yields CASSSPQGMNTEAFF.

The chain combines TRBV4-3 with TRBJ2-1; tentative D call: TRBD2 (6 bases). The CDR3 is 17 amino acids. Trimming stripped 0 bases from V and 5 bases from J, with 17 bases between. Germline-derived CDR1 and CDR2 are LGHNA and YSLEER. The CDR3 nucleotides are TGCGCCAGCAGCCAAGAGGGGACCGGGAGCCGCAACAATGAGCAGTTCTTC. Translation: CASSQEGTGSRNNEQFF.

The chain links TRBV5-1 to TRBJ2-3, with D possibly TRBD1 on 6 matching bases. Germline loops: CDR1 SGHRS, CDR2 YFSETQ. This CDR3 contains 14 residues. Trimming pared 6 bases from V and 0 bases from J, leaving 11 bases between. The chain's CDR3 is CASKSRGSTDTQYF. The CDR3 DNA is TGCGCCAGCAAAAGCAGGGGCAGCACAGATACGCAGTATTTT.

This clonotype was seen ten or more times. V and J are TRBV3-1 and TRBJ1-1; possibly TRBD1 for D (5 bases). The germline CDR1 and CDR2 sequences are LGHDT and YNNKEL (reference sequence). This CDR3 spans 15 amino acids. Trimming cost V 2 bases and J 1 base, with 11 bases left between them. The CDR3 DNA reads as TGTGCCAGCAGCCAATGGACACCTAAGAACACTGAAGCTTTCTTT. It encodes CASSQWTPKNTEAFF.

This clonotype was recorded once. The rearrangement uses TRBV14 and TRBJ2-2; 7 nucleotides align to TRBD1. This CDR3 has 18 residues. The V segment lost 0 bases and the J segment 4 bases; nucleotides outside the gene matches: 11. In germline, CDR1 is SGHDN, CDR2 FVKESK. CDR3 nucleotide sequence: TGTGCCAGCAGCCAAGAAGCCTATTGGACAGGCCTCACCGGGGAGCTGTTTTTT. Translated, it gives CASSQEAYWTGLTGELFF.

Ten or more counts support this clonotype. V and J are TRBV28 and TRBJ1-1; D gene uncertain. This CDR3 is 15 amino acids long. The V and J ends lost 4 bases and 0 bases respectively, with 12 bases between them. Per germline, CDR1 MDHEN and CDR2 SYDVKM. The CDR3 region has the DNA TGTGCCAGCAGTTCCTTGGGTCTTTTGAACACTGAAGCTTTCTTT. This gives the protein CASSSLGLLNTEAFF. Variable domain in full (rest from reference TRBV28 and TRBJ1-1): DVKVTQSSRYLVKRTGEKVFLECVQDMDHENMFWYRQDPGLGLRLIYFSYDVKMKEKGDIPEGYSVSREKKERFSLILESASTNQTSMYLCASSSLGLLNTEAFFGQGTRLTVV.

The table lists this clonotype with a few counts. The chain couples TRBV6-1 to TRBJ1-2; TRBD1 agrees at 8 bases. The germline V gene encodes CDR1 MNHNS and CDR2 SASEGT. With V trimmed by 2 bases and J by 2 bases, 13 bases remained unmatched. The CDR3 totals 18 residues. The CDR3 nucleotides read TGTGCCAGCAGTGAATTATGGACAGGGACGACTACAAACTATGGCTACACCTTC. Protein sequence: CASSELWTGTTTNYGYTF.

This chain joins TRBV19 and TRBJ2-1; D perhaps matches TRBD2 (7 bases). CDR1 and CDR2 (germline): LNHDA, SQIVND (reference sequence). The CDR3 has 13 amino acids. The chain's CDR3 is CGTAGRSYNEQFF. CDR3 DNA sequence: TGTGGGACAGCGGGAAGGAGTTACAATGAGCAGTTCTTC.